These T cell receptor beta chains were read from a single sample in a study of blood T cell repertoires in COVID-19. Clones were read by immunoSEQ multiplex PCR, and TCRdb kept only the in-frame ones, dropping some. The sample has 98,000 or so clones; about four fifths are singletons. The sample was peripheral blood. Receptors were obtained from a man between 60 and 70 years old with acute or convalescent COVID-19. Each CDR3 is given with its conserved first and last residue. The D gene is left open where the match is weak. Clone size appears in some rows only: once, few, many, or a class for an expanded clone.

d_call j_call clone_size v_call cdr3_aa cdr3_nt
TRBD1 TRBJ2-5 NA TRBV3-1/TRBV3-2 CASSHTGGGETQYF TGTGCCAGCAGCCATACAGGGGGCGGAGAGACCCAGTACTTC
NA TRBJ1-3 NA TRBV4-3 CASSRGRWASSGNTIYF TGCGCCAGCAGCCGGGGGAGGTGGGCGTCCTCTGGAAACACCATATATTTT
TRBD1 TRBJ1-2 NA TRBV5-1 CASSQQGNYGYTF TGCGCCAGCAGCCAACAGGGGAACTATGGCTACACCTTC
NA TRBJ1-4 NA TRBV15 CAIRGDEKLFF TGTGCCATCAGGGGAGATGAAAAACTGTTTTTT
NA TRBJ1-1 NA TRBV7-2 CASSWTPNTEAFF TGTGCCAGCAGCTGGACACCTAACACTGAAGCTTTCTTT
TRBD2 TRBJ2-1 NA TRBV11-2 CASSFRRENEQFF TGTGCCAGCAGCTTTAGGCGGGAGAATGAGCAGTTCTTC
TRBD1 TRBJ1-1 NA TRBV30 CAWRQGSEAFF TGTGCCTGGAGACAGGGGTCTGAAGCTTTCTTT
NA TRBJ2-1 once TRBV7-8 CASSPGGGNEQFF TGTGCCAGCAGCCCCGGCGGAGGCAATGAGCAGTTCTTC
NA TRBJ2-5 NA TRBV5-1 CASSGQGRGETQYF TGCGCCAGCTCCGGGCAGGGAAGGGGAGAGACCCAGTACTTC
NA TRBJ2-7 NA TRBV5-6 CASTSTRLRSYEQYF TGTGCCAGCACCTCAACCCGACTGAGGTCCTACGAGCAGTACTTC
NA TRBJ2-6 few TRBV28 CASSLWGTTNRDSSGANVLTF TGTGCCAGCAGTTTATGGGGCACCACAAACCGCGACAGCTCTGGGGCCAACGTCCTGACTTTC
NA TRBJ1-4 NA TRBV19 CASSIGGQTNEKLFF TGTGCCAGTAGTATAGGGGGGCAGACTAATGAAAAACTGTTTTTT
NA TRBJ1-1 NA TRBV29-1 CSVMGGQNTEAFF TGCAGCGTTATGGGAGGCCAGAACACTGAAGCTTTCTTT
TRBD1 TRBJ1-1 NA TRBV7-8 CASSGWTGANTEAFF TGTGCCAGCAGCGGTTGGACAGGGGCTAACACTGAAGCTTTCTTT
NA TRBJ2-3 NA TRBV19 CASSPGLDTQYF TGTGCCAGTAGTCCAGGGCTAGATACGCAGTATTTT
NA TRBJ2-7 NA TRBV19 CASSTGTPREQYF TGTGCCAGTAGTACCGGGACACCTAGGGAGCAGTACTTC
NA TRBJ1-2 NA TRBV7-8 CASSLGEAGGGYTF TGTGCCAGCAGCTTAGGGGAGGCCGGCGGCGGCTACACCTTC
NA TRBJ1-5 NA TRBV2 CATNSDRQDQPQHF TGTGCCACCAATTCTGACAGGCAAGATCAGCCCCAGCATTTT
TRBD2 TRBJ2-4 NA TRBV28 CASRGLAGGLGKNIQYF TGTGCCAGCAGAGGACTAGCGGGAGGGCTCGGCAAAAACATTCAGTACTTC
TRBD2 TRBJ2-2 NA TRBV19 CASRPTRTSGRRSANTGELFF TGTGCCAGTAGACCTACTCGGACTAGCGGGAGGAGAAGTGCGAACACCGGGGAGCTGTTTTTT
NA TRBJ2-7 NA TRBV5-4 CASSLSGTYEQYF TGTGCCAGCAGCCTAAGCGGTACCTACGAGCAGTACTTC
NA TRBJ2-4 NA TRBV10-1 CASSDEGTAKNIQYF TGCGCCAGCAGTGACGAGGGAACTGCCAAAAACATTCAGTACTTC
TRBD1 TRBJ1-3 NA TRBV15 CATSRRTGTSGNTIYF TGTGCCACCAGCAGGAGGACAGGGACGTCTGGAAACACCATATATTTT
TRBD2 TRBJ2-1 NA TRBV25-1 CASSEAGGHNEQFF TGTGCCAGCAGTGAGGCGGGAGGGCATAATGAGCAGTTCTTC
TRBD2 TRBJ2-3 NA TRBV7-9 CASSPPSSGSDTQYF TGTGCCAGCAGCCCCCCATCTAGCGGGAGTGATACGCAGTATTTT
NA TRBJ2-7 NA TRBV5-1 CASCADNYEQYF TGCGCCAGCTGCGCGGACAACTACGAGCAGTACTTC
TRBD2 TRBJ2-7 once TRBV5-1 CASRGLAGGSYEQYF TGCGCCAGCAGGGGGCTGGCGGGAGGATCCTACGAGCAGTACTTC
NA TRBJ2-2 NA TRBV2 CASSDTRIYRELFF TGTGCCAGCAGCGACACCAGAATTTATCGGGAGCTGTTTTTT
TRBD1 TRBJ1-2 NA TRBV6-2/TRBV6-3 CASRPTGQGSGYTF TGTGCCAGCAGGCCTACGGGACAGGGAAGTGGCTACACCTTC
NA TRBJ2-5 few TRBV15 CATSRDSPQETQYF TGTGCCACCAGCAGAGATTCCCCACAAGAGACCCAGTACTTC
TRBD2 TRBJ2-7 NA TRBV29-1 CSVVGGKGYEQYF TGCAGCGTTGTGGGGGGGAAGGGCTACGAGCAGTACTTC
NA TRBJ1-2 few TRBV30 CACHGGLYGYTF TGTGCCTGTCACGGGGGGCTTTATGGCTACACCTTC
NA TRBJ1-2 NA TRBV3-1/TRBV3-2 CASSRRLTGTTF TGTGCCAGCAGCCGGCGGTTGACAGGTACCACCTTC
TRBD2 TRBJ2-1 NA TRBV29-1 CSDGLAGGVEQFF TGCAGCGACGGACTAGCGGGAGGAGTTGAGCAGTTCTTC
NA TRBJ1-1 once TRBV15 CATSRGSGMNTEAFF TGTGCCACCAGCAGAGGGTCGGGGATGAACACTGAAGCTTTCTTT
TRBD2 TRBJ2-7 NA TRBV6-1 CASCSPAGPDEQYF TGTGCCAGTTGTTCCCCAGCGGGGCCAGACGAGCAGTACTTC
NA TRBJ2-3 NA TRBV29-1 CSVEDPGSESSTDTQYF TGCAGCGTTGAAGATCCGGGGAGTGAGTCTAGCACAGATACGCAGTATTTT
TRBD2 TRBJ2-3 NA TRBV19 CASSRTSGSGRDTQYF TGTGCCAGTAGTCGTACCAGCGGGAGTGGGAGAGATACGCAGTATTTT
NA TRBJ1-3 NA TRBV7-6 CASSQIPTENTIYF TGTGCCAGCAGCCAGATCCCGACAGAAAACACCATATATTTT
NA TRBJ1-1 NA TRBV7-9 CASSLGGGQQAFF TGTGCCAGCAGCTTAGGGGGCGGACAGCAAGCTTTCTTT
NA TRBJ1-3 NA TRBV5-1 CASSPARASGNTIYF TGCGCCAGCAGCCCGGCCAGGGCGTCTGGAAACACCATATATTTT
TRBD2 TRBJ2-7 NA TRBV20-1 CSASHGTSGIYEQYF TGCAGTGCTAGTCACGGGACTAGCGGTATCTACGAGCAGTACTTC
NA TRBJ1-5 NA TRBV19 CASSIGGTSNQPQHF TGTGCCAGTAGTATAGGTGGGACAAGCAATCAGCCCCAGCATTTT
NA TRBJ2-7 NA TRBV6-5 CASSLTLTNSYEQYF TGTGCCAGCAGTCTGACTCTAACGAACTCCTACGAGCAGTACTTC
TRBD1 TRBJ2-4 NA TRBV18 CASSPDREGNIQYF TGTGCCAGCTCACCGGACAGGGAAGGAAACATTCAGTACTTC
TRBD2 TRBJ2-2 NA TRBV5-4 CASSPGTSPNTGELFF TGTGCCAGCAGCCCCGGGACTAGCCCGAACACCGGGGAGCTGTTTTTT
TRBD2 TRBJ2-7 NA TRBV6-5 CASSYSPSGYEQYF TGTGCCAGCAGTTACTCGCCTAGCGGCTACGAGCAGTACTTC
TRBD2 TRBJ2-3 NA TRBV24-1 CATSDPLAGGGRDTQYF TGTGCCACCAGTGATCCCCTAGCGGGAGGGGGGCGAGATACGCAGTATTTT
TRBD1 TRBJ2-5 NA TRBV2 CASSRDRVKTQYF TGTGCCAGCAGCCGGGACAGGGTAAAGACCCAGTACTTC
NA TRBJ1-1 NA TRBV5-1 CASSFEFQNTEAFF TGCGCCAGCAGCTTTGAGTTCCAGAACACTGAAGCTTTCTTT
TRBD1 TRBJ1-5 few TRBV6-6 CASSPDRGYQPQHF TGTGCCAGCAGCCCGGACAGGGGCTACCAGCCCCAGCATTTT
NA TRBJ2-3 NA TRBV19 CASSTEGFTDTQYF TGTGCCAGTTCCACTGAGGGCTTCACAGATACGCAGTATTTT